This TCR beta chain was sequenced for a study of blood T cell repertoires in COVID-19. As handled by the study authors: From reference gene primer amplification, estimates of nucleated cell counts were derived. Clones were sequenced by immunoSEQ multiplex PCR, and TCRdb holds only the in-frame ones, with some missing. That table gives V, J and clone size, and the DNA gave D and trimming. The sample has hundreds of thousands of clones; around 84% are singletons. The germline V gene encodes CDR1 SNHLY and CDR2 FYNNEI. The length of the CDR3 is 15 residues. V trimming: 4 bases; J trimming: 0 bases; junction bases outside the gene matches: 4.

This sequence originates from a man aged 30 to 45 with acute COVID-19. The chain combines TRBV2 with TRBJ2-3; 7 positions match TRBD2. The sequenced material came from PBMCs or T cells enriched from blood (not recorded which). In nucleotides, the CDR3 is TGTGCCAGCAGTGGGCTAGCGGTTAGCACAGATACGCAGTATTTT. Translation: CASSGLAVSTDTQYF.